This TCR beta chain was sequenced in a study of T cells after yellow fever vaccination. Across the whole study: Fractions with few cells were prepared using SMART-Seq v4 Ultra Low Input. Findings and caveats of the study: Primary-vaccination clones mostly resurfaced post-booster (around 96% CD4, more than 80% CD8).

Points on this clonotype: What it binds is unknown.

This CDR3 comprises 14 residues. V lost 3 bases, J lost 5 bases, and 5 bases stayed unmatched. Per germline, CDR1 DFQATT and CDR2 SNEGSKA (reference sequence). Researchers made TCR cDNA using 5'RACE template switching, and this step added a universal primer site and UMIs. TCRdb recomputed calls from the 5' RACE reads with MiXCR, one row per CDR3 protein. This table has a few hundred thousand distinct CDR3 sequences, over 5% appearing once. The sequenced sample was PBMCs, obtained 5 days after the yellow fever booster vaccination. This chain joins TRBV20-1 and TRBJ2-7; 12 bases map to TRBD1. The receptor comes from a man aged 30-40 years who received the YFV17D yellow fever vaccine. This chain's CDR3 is CSASRDRGLDEQYF. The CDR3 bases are TGCAGTGCTAGCCGGGACAGGGGGCTCGACGAGCAGTACTTC.